Shown below are 13 T cell receptor beta chains from a single sample sequenced in a study of cytomegalovirus exposure and HLA in healthy donors listed by TCRdb under 2017. Preparation of the library involved the immunoSEQ multiplex PCR assay. For the multiplex PCR, a mixture combining 60 forward primers for TCR Vbeta segments and 13 reverse primers for TCR Jbeta segments was used. TCRdb took over this immuneACCESS table, retaining in-frame rearrangements with V and J assigned. Such tables are incomplete; in checked studies, under half of the missing clones stem from an unresolved V gene, and the remainder is unexplained. This sample gives fewer than 150,000 clones in total; approximately 85% of them show up just once. The ten largest clones take up roughly 6.7% of the sample. The material sequenced was PBMCs. All receptors come from a woman in her 30s in good health and CMV-seropositive.

The chain links TRBV29-1 to TRBJ2-7, with D possibly being TRBD2 (5 bases). The CDR3 contains 12 residues. Germline V gene sequence: CDR1 SQVTM, CDR2 ANQGSEA. V was trimmed by 5 bases and J by 4 bases, leaving 12 bases between them. Written as DNA, the CDR3 is TGCAGCGTTACCACCCCGGGGTACGAGCAGTACTTC. Its translation is CSVTTPGYEQYF.

The genes are TRBV5-1 and TRBJ1-2, with D tentatively TRBD1 (5 bases). V lost 0 bases and J lost 8, with 14 bases in between. The CDR3 covers 14 residues. Germline V gene data show CDR1 as SGHRS and CDR2 as YFSETQ. CDR3 region: CASSLAGQDRGYTF. In DNA form, the CDR3 reads TGCGCCAGCAGCTTGGCAGGGCAGGACCGGGGCTACACCTTC.

The DNA for the CDR3 is TGTGCCAGCAGACGTCAGGCCCTAAACTATGGCTACACCTTC. Residues: CASRRQALNYGYTF. The chain couples TRBV28 to TRBJ1-2; D remains unclear. V lost 6 bases and J 2 bases, leaving 13 bases between the germline ends. This CDR3 comprises 14 residues. Germline loops: CDR1 MDHEN, CDR2 SYDVKM.

The chain employs TRBV18 and TRBJ1-2, with TRBD1 matching over 10 bases. V dropped 3 bases and J dropped 6; count of bases not matched to a gene: 4. The CDR3 sequence is 14 residues long. Per germline, CDR1 KGHSH and CDR2 LQKENI. The CDR3 DNA follows: TGTGCCAGCTCACCGGGGACAGGGGAGAATGGCTACACCTTC. It specifies CASSPGTGENGYTF.

V usage is TRBV28 and J usage is TRBJ1-5; tentative D call: TRBD1 (5 bases). The CDR3 runs 14 residues. Germline CDR1 reads MDHEN; CDR2 reads SYDVKM. Trimming took 2 bases from V and 7 from J, leaving 12 bases between them. CDR3 in DNA: TGTGCCAGCAGTTTAGTGACAGCCAGACAGCCCCAGCATTTT. This codes for CASSLVTARQPQHF. The whole variable domain, remainder taken from reference TRBV28 and TRBJ1-5, is DVKVTQSSRYLVKRTGEKVFLECVQDMDHENMFWYRQDPGLGLRLIYFSYDVKMKEKGDIPEGYSVSREKKERFSLILESASTNQTSMYLCASSLVTARQPQHFGDGTRLSIL.

The J gene is TRBJ2-3, the V gene TRBV6-4, with 8 nucleotides matching TRBD1. CDR3 length equals 14 residues. Germline V CDR1 and CDR2: MRHNA, SNTAGT. V trimming: 3 bases; J trimming: 4 bases; junction bases outside the gene matches: 3. CDR3 protein: CASSDTGGPDTQYF. The CDR3 region has the DNA TGTGCCAGCAGTGATACAGGGGGTCCAGATACGCAGTATTTT.

The V gene is TRBV5-1, the J gene TRBJ2-1; D may be TRBD1 (5 bases). The ends were cut back, 4 bases at V and 4 bases at J, with 12 bases in the middle. The germline gives CDR1 SGHRS, CDR2 YFSETQ. The CDR3 runs to 14 residues. The CDR3 protein is CASSPQGWYNEQFF. CDR3 nucleotide sequence: TGCGCCAGCAGCCCCCAGGGCTGGTACAATGAGCAGTTCTTC.

J is TRBJ1-5 and V is TRBV4-1; 9 bases are shared with TRBD1. This CDR3 spans 13 amino acids. Per germline, CDR1 MGHRA and CDR2 YSYEKL. The junction had 3 bases not matched to a gene; V was cut back by 6 bases and J by 6 bases. The CDR3 here is CASSLQGAQPQHF. CDR3 coding DNA: TGCGCCAGCAGTTTACAGGGGGCTCAGCCCCAGCATTTT.

V usage is TRBV30 and J usage is TRBJ1-2, with D unresolved. CDR1 GTSNPN and CDR2 SVGIG come from the germline V gene (reference sequence). V lost 3 bases and J lost 6, with 14 bases in between. This CDR3 region has 13 residues. The CDR3 DNA reads TGTGCCTGGAGGGGTTCCTCGGGAGATGGCTACACCTTC. Its protein is CAWRGSSGDGYTF.

V gene TRBV5-1 combines with J gene TRBJ2-7, with D possibly TRBD2 on 6 matching bases. Germline CDR1 is SGHRS and CDR2 is YFSETQ. The length of the CDR3 is 14 residues. The V end lost 3 bases, the J end lost 0 bases, and 10 bases lay between the germline ends. CDR3 loop: CASSWGVSSYEQYF. The CDR3 coding sequence is TGCGCCAGCAGCTGGGGGGTGAGCTCCTACGAGCAGTACTTC.

This clone was seen more than once but under ten times. This chain uses TRBV7-7 with TRBJ1-4; no firm D call. The V gene's germline CDR1 is SSHAT and CDR2 FNYEAQ (reference sequence). CDR3 length equals 14 residues. V gave up 5 bases and J gave up 4 bases, with 11 bases separating them. As DNA, the CDR3 is TGTGCCAGCAGCCCACTCACCTTTAATGAAAAACTGTTTTTT. It is translated as CASSPLTFNEKLFF.

This clone occurred once. The chain employs TRBV5-1 and TRBJ1-2; D possibly corresponds to TRBD1 (5 bases). Looked up from germline, CDR1 is SGHRS and CDR2 is YFSETQ. This CDR3 has 15 amino acids. V was shortened by 4 bases and J by 8 bases, with 21 bases between the two germline ends. This CDR3 is CASSVGGGPMEGYTF. The CDR3 DNA reads TGCGCCAGCAGCGTTGGGGGAGGGCCTATGGAGGGCTACACCTTC.

The rearrangement uses TRBV4-1 and TRBJ2-1; tentatively, D is TRBD1 (7 bases). V was cut by 4 bases and J by 13 bases, with 17 bases left in between. The germline CDR1 and CDR2 sequences are MGHRA and YSYEKL. This CDR3 is 13 amino acids long. CDR3 DNA: TGCGCCAGCAGCCCCCAGGGGGGCCGACATCAGTTCTTC. Translating gives CASSPQGGRHQFF.